The rows below give T cell receptor beta chains drawn from one sample of a study of spatial heterogeneity in lung cancer. TCRdb fed the 5' RACE reads into MiXCR, producing one record per CDR3 protein. There are fewer than 6,500 distinct CDR3 sequences in the sample; under 15% occur only once, and approximately 16% lies in the top ten. The source material was normal lung tissue next to the tumor, sampled at surgery. The receptors derive from a male donor with early-stage non-small cell lung cancer. CDR3s include the opening cysteine and the closing phenylalanine or tryptophan. A D gene is named only where the DNA matches it firmly. Some rows mark clone size as missing; the rest say once, few, many or name a class of expanded clone.

-	TRBV7-2	TRBJ2-1	medium-sized	CASSLAPAMNNEQFF	TGTGCCAGCAGCTTAGCCCCTGCGATGAACAATGAGCAGTTCTTC
-	TRBV20-1	TRBJ2-7	medium-sized	CSARSISRYEQYF	TGCAGTGCTAGAAGTATTAGTCGCTACGAGCAGTACTTC
TRBD2	TRBV20-1	TRBJ2-3	medium-sized	CSARAELGTSGTQTQYF	TGCAGTGCTAGAGCCGAGCTGGGGACTAGCGGGACGCAGACGCAGTATTTT
TRBD2	TRBV4-1	TRBJ2-3	many	CASSHPGLAVSANRDTQYF	TGCGCCAGCAGCCACCCAGGACTAGCGGTGTCGGCCAACAGGGATACGCAGTATTTT
TRBD1	TRBV2	TRBJ1-5	few	CASSTGEGNQPQHF	TGTGCCAGCAGCACAGGGGAAGGGAATCAGCCCCAGCATTTT
TRBD1	TRBV29-1	TRBJ2-5	many	CSVTPQGVVGETQYF	TGCAGCGTCACCCCCCAGGGGGTAGTGGGAGAGACCCAGTACTTC
-	TRBV7-2	TRBJ2-5	medium-sized	CASSRSRQETQYF	TGTGCCAGCAGCCGGTCTCGTCAAGAGACCCAGTACTTC
TRBD1	TRBV20-1	TRBJ2-5	medium-sized	CSARQGYSQYF	TGCAGTGCCAGACAGGGGTATTCCCAGTACTTC
-	TRBV6-2/TRBV6-3	TRBJ2-3	many	CASSYSLMDTQYF	TGTGCCAGCAGTTACTCGCTGATGGATACGCAGTATTTT
TRBD2	TRBV7-9	TRBJ2-4	medium-sized	CASSLRSGTENIQYF	TGTGCCAGCAGCTTACGAAGCGGGACGGAAAACATTCAGTACTTC
-	TRBV5-1	TRBJ2-7	medium-sized	CASSGRVLDEQYF	TGCGCCAGCAGCGGCAGGGTGCTGGACGAGCAGTACTTC
TRBD1	TRBV4-2	TRBJ2-1	many	CASSHDTGESLGFYNEQFF	TGTGCCAGCAGCCACGATACAGGGGAGAGTTTGGGGTTTTACAATGAGCAGTTCTTC
TRBD2	TRBV28	TRBJ2-7	medium-sized	CASSFTSGYEQYF	TGTGCCAGCAGTTTTACTAGCGGGTACGAGCAGTACTTC
-	TRBV4-1	TRBJ2-3	-	CASSQDPRRQDTQYF	TGCGCCAGCAGCCAAGATCCCCGCCGCCAAGATACGCAGTATTTT
TRBD1	TRBV9	TRBJ2-2	many	CASSARPRQGANTGELFF	TGTGCCAGCAGCGCCCGACCTCGACAGGGTGCGAACACCGGGGAGCTGTTTTTT
-	TRBV7-9	TRBJ1-1	-	CASSGTMTGGLF	TGTGCCAGCAGTGGTACGATGACCGGGGGTCTCTTT
-	TRBV5-3	TRBJ1-5	medium-sized	CARRVRRNQPQHF	TGTGCCAGAAGGGTCAGGAGAAATCAGCCCCAGCATTTT
TRBD2	TRBV12-5	TRBJ2-5	many	CASGGQGLALETQYF	TGTGCTAGTGGGGGCCAAGGACTAGCGCTTGAGACCCAGTACTTC
TRBD1	TRBV12-5	TRBJ1-5	-	CASASGQGGQPQHF	TGTGCTAGTGCCTCGGGACAGGGAGGACAGCCCCAGCATTTT
TRBD1	TRBV14	TRBJ2-7	medium-sized	CASSQSPGGVQYF	TGTGCCAGCAGCCAATCCCCAGGGGGAGTGCAGTACTTC
-	TRBV4-3	TRBJ2-2	many	CASSPQVDLNTGELFF	TGCGCCAGCAGCCCCCAGGTTGATTTGAACACCGGGGAGCTGTTTTTT
-	TRBV12-3/TRBV12-4	TRBJ2-1	many	CASIMSLEGRDEQFF	TGTGCCAGCATCATGTCCCTCGAAGGTAGGGATGAGCAGTTCTTC
-	TRBV10-3	TRBJ1-5	medium-sized	CAISAQGNQPQHF	TGTGCCATCAGTGCCCAGGGGAATCAGCCCCAGCATTTT
TRBD1	TRBV20-1	TRBJ2-5	many	CSARDDGTGNLETQYF	TGCAGTGCTAGAGATGACGGGACAGGGAATCTAGAGACCCAGTACTTC
-	TRBV11-2	TRBJ2-5	-	CASSLVRKETQYF	TGTGCCAGCAGCTTAGTCCGAAAAGAGACCCAGTACTTC
-	TRBV2	TRBJ2-5	-	CASVTDFLKETQYF	TGTGCCAGCGTAACGGACTTTCTAAAAGAGACCCAGTACTTC
-	TRBV11-2	TRBJ1-6	medium-sized	CASSLEQAISPLHF	TGTGCCAGCAGCTTAGAACAGGCCATCTCACCCCTCCACTTT
TRBD2	TRBV15	TRBJ2-2	many	CATSRVRTSGSTGELFF	TGTGCCACCAGCAGAGTTCGGACTAGCGGGAGCACCGGGGAGCTGTTTTTT
-	TRBV7-8	TRBJ1-4	many	CASSFGPNEKLFF	TGTGCCAGCAGCTTTGGTCCAAATGAAAAACTGTTTTTT
-	TRBV10-3	TRBJ2-3	medium-sized	CAISVSGGTDTQYF	TGTGCCATCAGTGTCTCTGGTGGCACAGATACGCAGTATTTT
TRBD2	TRBV12-3/TRBV12-4	TRBJ2-1	many	CASSLRAGPLYNEQFF	TGTGCCAGCAGTTTACGAGCGGGACCCCTCTACAATGAGCAGTTCTTC
-	TRBV20-1	TRBJ1-2	medium-sized	CSARPGYTF	TGCAGCGCTAGGCCTGGCTACACCTTC
TRBD1	TRBV19	TRBJ2-2	few	CASTKWRQGAITGELFF	TGTGCCAGTACCAAGTGGCGGCAGGGGGCGATTACCGGGGAGCTGTTTTTT
-	TRBV29-1	TRBJ1-3	medium-sized	CSVGDGSSGNTIYF	TGCAGCGTTGGAGATGGATCTTCTGGAAACACCATATATTTT
-	TRBV28	TRBJ2-1	medium-sized	CASSFLKKQGPHNEQFF	TGTGCCAGCAGTTTTTTAAAAAAACAGGGCCCGCACAATGAGCAGTTCTTC
TRBD2	TRBV11-2	TRBJ2-3	many	CASSPRGSGRNADTQYF	TGTGCCAGCAGCCCGCGGGGGAGCGGGAGGAACGCAGATACGCAGTATTTT
TRBD2	TRBV20-1	TRBJ2-2	medium-sized	CSARGTSSPGELFF	TGCAGTGCTAGGGGGACTAGCAGTCCCGGGGAGCTGTTTTTT
-	TRBV30	TRBJ2-6	-	CAWSRDSGANVLTF	TGTGCCTGGAGTCGGGACTCTGGGGCCAACGTCCTGACTTTC
TRBD2	TRBV9	TRBJ2-3	many	CASSVGAGLATDTQYF	TGTGCCAGCAGCGTAGGAGCTGGACTAGCGACAGATACGCAGTATTTT
TRBD1	TRBV7-3	TRBJ1-1	many	CASSSPGTAMNTEAFF	TGTGCCAGCAGCTCTCCCGGGACAGCTATGAACACTGAAGCTTTCTTT
-	TRBV13	TRBJ2-7	many	CASSPPRTGISYEQYF	TGTGCCAGCAGCCCACCTCGAACCGGGATCTCCTACGAGCAGTACTTC
TRBD2	TRBV6-2/TRBV6-3	TRBJ2-5	medium-sized	CASSYSITSGNQETQYF	TGTGCCAGCAGTTACTCGATTACTAGCGGAAACCAAGAGACCCAGTACTTC
-	TRBV20-1	TRBJ2-5	medium-sized	CSAEGTKETQYF	TGCAGTGCGGAGGGGACCAAAGAGACCCAGTACTTC
-	TRBV4-1	TRBJ1-5	medium-sized	CASSGGRRNQPQHF	TGCGCCAGCAGCGGCGGACGGCGCAATCAGCCCCAGCATTTT
-	TRBV4-3	TRBJ1-2	medium-sized	CASSQVSGSNYGYTF	TGCGCCAGCAGCCAAGTGTCAGGGTCTAACTATGGCTACACCTTC
TRBD2	TRBV2	TRBJ2-3	medium-sized	CASRRQGGTSLFTDTQYF	TGTGCCAGCCGACGCCAAGGGGGGACTAGCTTATTCACAGATACGCAGTATTTT
-	TRBV20-1	TRBJ2-7	medium-sized	CSARDWASTGTYEQYF	TGCAGTGCTAGAGATTGGGCGTCGACAGGAACCTACGAGCAGTACTTC
-	TRBV27	TRBJ2-2	many	CATKRPSGDTGELFF	TGTGCCACGAAAAGGCCGTCCGGGGACACCGGGGAGCTGTTTTTT
-	TRBV20-1	TRBJ1-1	medium-sized	CSAQREMNTEAFF	TGCAGTGCTCAAAGGGAGATGAACACTGAAGCTTTCTTT
-	TRBV20-1	TRBJ2-5	many	CSARSLAEAQETQYF	TGCAGTGCTAGATCCCTCGCCGAGGCCCAAGAGACCCAGTACTTC